Shown below are 10 T cell receptor beta chains from a single sample sequenced in a study of PD-1 blockade in mismatch repair-deficient tumors. Sequencing was performed with immunoSEQ multiplex PCR; in TCRdb, only in-frame clones are kept and a portion is missing. The table records tens of thousands of clones, almost 85% of them present only once. The sequencing here drew on peripheral blood, taken 2 weeks after starting pembrolizumab. Receptor source: an adult with mismatch repair-deficient cancer.

This clone appeared a few times. This chain links TRBV5-1 with TRBJ1-3; a weak D match, TRBD1 (5 bases). Trimming removed 0 bases at V and 4 bases at J, with 8 bases between. Germline-derived CDR1 and CDR2 are SGHRS and YFSETQ. The CDR3 has 14 amino acids. CDR3: CASSLGDPGNTIYF. CDR3 nucleotides: TGCGCCAGCAGCTTGGGGGACCCCGGAAACACCATATATTTT.

The chain employs TRBV4-1 and TRBJ2-3; 9 bases are a match to TRBD2. Germline CDR1 and CDR2: MGHRA and YSYEKL. Losses at the gene ends were 2 bases for V and 5 bases for J; bases not matched to a gene: 11. There are 17 residues in the CDR3. DNA for the CDR3: TGCGCCAGCAGCCAAATGCGGGGGGGACGTACGGGAGATACGCAGTATTTT. Protein: CASSQMRGGRTGDTQYF.

The rearrangement uses TRBV27 and TRBJ2-7, with TRBD1 matching 8 bases. Germline CDR1 MNHEY, CDR2 SMNVEV (reference sequence). V was clipped by 4 bases and J by 2 bases; unmatched bases: 4. This CDR3 contains 14 residues. The CDR3 nucleotides are TGTGCCAGCAGTTCCAGGGGGCAGGCCTACGAGCAGTACTTC. This sequence encodes CASSSRGQAYEQYF.

The chain uses TRBV25-1 and TRBJ2-6, with 7 bases fitting TRBD1. The V gene end was trimmed by 3 bases and the J gene end by 2 bases; junction bases not matched to a gene: 7. Germline V CDR1 and CDR2: MGHDK, SYGVNS. The CDR3 sequence is 17 residues long. The CDR3 DNA reads as TGTGCCAGCAGTGACCGACAGGGTACCCCTGGGGCCAACGTCCTGACTTTC. This codes for CASSDRQGTPGANVLTF.

This clone has a single count. The chain carries TRBV15 and TRBJ1-1, with a tentative D call TRBD1 (6 bases). Trimming removed 2 bases at V and 1 base at J, with 14 bases between. This CDR3 is 16 amino acids long. CDR1 LNHNV and CDR2 YYDKDF come from the germline V gene (reference sequence). The CDR3 spells CATSRNTGFGNTEAFF. In DNA form, the CDR3 reads TGTGCCACCAGCAGAAACACAGGGTTTGGGAACACTGAAGCTTTCTTT.

The chain links TRBV30 to TRBJ2-3, with D hard to call. CDR3 length: 14 amino acids. Germline CDR1 is GTSNPN and CDR2 is SVGIG (reference sequence). V lost 1 base, J lost 2 bases, and 10 bases lay in between. CDR3 sequence reads: CAWSGRRLTDTQYF. For the CDR3, the DNA is TGTGCCTGGAGTGGTCGACGCCTCACAGATACGCAGTATTTT.

The chain uses TRBV5-1 and TRBJ1-5, with TRBD1 matching 7 bases. CDR3 length: 15 residues. Per germline, CDR1 SGHRS and CDR2 YFSETQ. V gave up 4 bases and J gave up 4 bases; unmatched junction bases: 8. CDR3 loop: CASSNTGEPNQPQHF. The CDR3 DNA reads TGCGCCAGCAGCAATACAGGGGAGCCAAATCAGCCCCAGCATTTT.

The rearrangement joins TRBV4-3 to TRBJ1-3; D perhaps matches TRBD1 (6 bases). V was shortened by 4 bases and J by 4 bases, with 20 bases between the two germline ends. The V gene's germline CDR1 is LGHNA and CDR2 YSLEER. The CDR3 length is 17 residues. The CDR3 is CASSPRPPQGGGNTIYF. In DNA, the CDR3 is TGCGCCAGCAGCCCCCGCCCCCCACAGGGAGGAGGAAACACCATATATTTT.

This sequence joins TRBV6-6 and TRBJ1-1; D not resolved. The CDR3 runs 15 residues. Trimming left V 0 bases short and J 1 base short, with 9 bases between. Germline loops: CDR1 MNHNY, CDR2 SVGAGI (reference sequence). The DNA for the CDR3 is TGTGCCAGCAGTTACTCATACGGCAAGAACACTGAAGCTTTCTTT. It specifies CASSYSYGKNTEAFF.

This clone was seen more than once but under ten times. The chain couples TRBV7-2 to TRBJ2-5, with 12 bases aligning to TRBD2. Germline-derived CDR1 and CDR2 are SGHTA and FQGNSA. This CDR3 region has 18 residues. J gave up 4 bases and V 1 base, and 10 bases lay outside the gene matches. CDR3 sequence: CASSLGLAGGFQRETQYF. CDR3 in DNA: TGTGCCAGCAGCTTAGGTCTAGCGGGAGGGTTTCAACGAGAGACCCAGTACTTC.